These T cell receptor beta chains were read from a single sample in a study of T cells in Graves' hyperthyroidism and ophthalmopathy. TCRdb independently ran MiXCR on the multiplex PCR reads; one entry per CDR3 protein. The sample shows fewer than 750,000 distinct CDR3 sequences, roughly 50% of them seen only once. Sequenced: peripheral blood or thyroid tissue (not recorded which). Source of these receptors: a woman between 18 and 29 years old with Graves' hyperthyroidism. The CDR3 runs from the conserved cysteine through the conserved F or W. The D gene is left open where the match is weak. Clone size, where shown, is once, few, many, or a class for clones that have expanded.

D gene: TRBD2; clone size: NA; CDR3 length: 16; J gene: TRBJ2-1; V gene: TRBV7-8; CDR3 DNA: TGTGCCAGCAGCTTAGCCAGCGGGAGGAACTACAATGAGCAGTTCTTC; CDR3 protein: CASSLASGRNYNEQFF
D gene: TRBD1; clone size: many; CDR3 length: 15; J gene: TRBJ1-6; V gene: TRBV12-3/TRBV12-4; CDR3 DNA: TGTGCCAGCAGTTTACTTGGACAGGGCCATTCACCCCTCCACTTT; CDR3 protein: CASSLLGQGHSPLHF
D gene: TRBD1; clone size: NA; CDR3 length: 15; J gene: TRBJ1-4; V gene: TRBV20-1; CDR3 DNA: TGCAGTGCCGGGGGGACAGGGCAAGAGGGTGAAAAACTGTTTTTT; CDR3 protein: CSAGGTGQEGEKLFF
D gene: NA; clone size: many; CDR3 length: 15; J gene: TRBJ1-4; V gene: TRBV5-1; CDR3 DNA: TGCGCCAGCAGCTTCGAAGGGGCAGGCCGTGAAAAACTGTTTTTT; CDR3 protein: CASSFEGAGREKLFF
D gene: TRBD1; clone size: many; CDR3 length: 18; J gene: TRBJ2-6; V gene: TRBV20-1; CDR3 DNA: TGCAGTGCTAGAGCCGGACAGGGTGAGAGCTCTGGGGCCAACGTCCTGACTTTC; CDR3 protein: CSARAGQGESSGANVLTF
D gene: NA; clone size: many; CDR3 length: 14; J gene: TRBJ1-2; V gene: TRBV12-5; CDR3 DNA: TGTGCTAGTGGTTTTATACAGGGTGCCCATGGCTACACCTTC; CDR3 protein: CASGFIQGAHGYTF
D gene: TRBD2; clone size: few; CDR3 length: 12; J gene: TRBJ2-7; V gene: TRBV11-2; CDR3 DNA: TGTGCCAGCAGCCAGCGGGACCGAGAGCAGTACTTC; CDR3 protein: CASSQRDREQYF
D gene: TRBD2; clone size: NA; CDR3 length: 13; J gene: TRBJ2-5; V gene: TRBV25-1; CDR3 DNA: TGTGCCAGCAATGAATACGGGGGGGAGACCCAGTACTTC; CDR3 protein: CASNEYGGETQYF
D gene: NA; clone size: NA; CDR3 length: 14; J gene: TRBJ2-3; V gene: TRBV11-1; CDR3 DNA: TGTGCCAGCAGCGGCAGGGAAATATTAGATACGCAGTATTTT; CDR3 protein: CASSGREILDTQYF
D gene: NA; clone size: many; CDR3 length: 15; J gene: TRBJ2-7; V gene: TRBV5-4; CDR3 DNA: TGTGCCACTTCCCGGGGGGCGAGCGAATCCTACGAGCAGTACTTC; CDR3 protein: CATSRGASESYEQYF
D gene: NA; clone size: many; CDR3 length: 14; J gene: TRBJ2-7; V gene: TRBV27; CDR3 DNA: TGTGCCAGCAGTTTACGGGACGACTCCTACGAGCAGTACTTC; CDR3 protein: CASSLRDDSYEQYF
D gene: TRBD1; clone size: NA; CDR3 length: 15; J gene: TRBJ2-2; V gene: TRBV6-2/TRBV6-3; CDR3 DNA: TGTGCCAGCAGTGCCCGGGACAGGTACACCGGGGAGCTGTTTTTT; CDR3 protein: CASSARDRYTGELFF
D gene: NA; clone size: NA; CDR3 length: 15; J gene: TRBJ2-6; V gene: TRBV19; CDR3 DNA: TGTGCCAGTACCCTAAGGCGCTCTGGGGCCAACGTCCTGACTTTC; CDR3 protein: CASTLRRSGANVLTF
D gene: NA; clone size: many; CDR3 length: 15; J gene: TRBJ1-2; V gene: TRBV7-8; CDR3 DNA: TGTGCCAGCAGCATGTCCTCGGGGGGCAATCTTGGCTACACCTTC; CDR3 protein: CASSMSSGGNLGYTF
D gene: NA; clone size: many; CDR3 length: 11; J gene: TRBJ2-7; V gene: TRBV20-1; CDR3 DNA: TGCAGTGCTAGTCGTCAGTACGAGCAGTACTTC; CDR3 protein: CSASRQYEQYF
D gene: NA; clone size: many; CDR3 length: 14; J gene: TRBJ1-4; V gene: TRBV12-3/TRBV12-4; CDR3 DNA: TGTGCCAGCACCCGGGGGGGCACTAATGAAAAACTGTTTTTT; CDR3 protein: CASTRGGTNEKLFF
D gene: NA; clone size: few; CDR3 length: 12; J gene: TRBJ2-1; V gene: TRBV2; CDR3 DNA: TGTGCCAGCAGGGACAGCTTAACTGAGCAGTTCTTC; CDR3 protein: CASRDSLTEQFF
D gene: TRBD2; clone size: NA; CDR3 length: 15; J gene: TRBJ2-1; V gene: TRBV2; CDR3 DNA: TGTGCCAGCATCAGAACCCCCGGGAGGATCTTTGAGCAGTTCTTC; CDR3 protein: CASIRTPGRIFEQFF
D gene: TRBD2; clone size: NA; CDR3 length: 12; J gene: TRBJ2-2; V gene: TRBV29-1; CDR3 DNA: TGCAGCGTTATAGGACTAGCGGGAGAGCTGTTTTTT; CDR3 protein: CSVIGLAGELFF
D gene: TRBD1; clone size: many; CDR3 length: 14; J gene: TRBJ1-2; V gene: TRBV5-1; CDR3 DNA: TGCGCCAGCAGCTCGCAGGGGGCTAACTATGGCTACACCTTC; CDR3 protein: CASSSQGANYGYTF